This T cell receptor (beta chain) derives from a study of cytomegalovirus exposure and HLA in healthy donors. CDR1 SGHNT and CDR2 YYREEE come from the germline V gene (reference sequence). V dropped 1 base and J dropped 3 bases, with 13 bases sitting between them. The CDR3 runs to 16 residues. This clone has more than one count but fewer than ten. Its antigen is unknown. The PCR was carried out with 60 Vbeta primers and 13 Jbeta primers. Data came from immunoSEQ multiplex PCR; TCRdb stores just in-frame clones and leaves some out. The sample has roughly 100,000 clones, 82% seen once; the top ten hold roughly 3.4%. General study findings and limits: Common viral pathogens were later found to be apparently linked to several of the most significant clusters.

The sample consisted of PBMCs. This TCR came from a man younger than 45 in good health and CMV-seropositive. The chain joins TRBV5-4 to TRBJ1-4; perhaps TRBD1 as D (5 bases). The CDR3 protein is CASSLRSGRSNEKLFF. The DNA of the CDR3 is TGTGCCAGCAGCTTGCGATCAGGGCGTTCTAATGAAAAACTGTTTTTT.